This TCR beta chain was sequenced for a study of cytomegalovirus exposure and HLA in healthy donors. Use of 60 Vbeta and 13 Jbeta primers characterized the PCR. Authors' processing steps: In a later analysis, roughly 11 million of approximately 86 million unique beta chains occurred in at least two donors. Data came from immunoSEQ multiplex PCR; TCRdb stores just in-frame clones and leaves some out. Clone size and V and J calls were adopted from that table, with D and trimming inferred from the DNA. The profile covers approximately 130,000 clones, with 75% to 80% appearing a single time and about 1.1% taken by the ten largest. There are 13 residues in the CDR3. The ends were cut back, 0 bases at V and 5 bases at J, with 7 bases in the middle. Germline V lookup: CDR1 KGHSH, CDR2 LQKENI. Study conclusions and caveats: In a later analysis, compared with equally common non-associated chains, HLA-associated beta chains were more expanded.

This clone was detected once. What it recognizes is unknown. Everyone who donated was a healthy bone marrow donor. Nominally healthy donors provided the samples, though records likely missed some immune exposures. The receptor's source is a male donor in good health and CMV-seronegative. The chain combines TRBV18 with TRBJ1-2; D is undetermined. The sequenced sample was PBMCs. The CDR3 DNA sequence: TGTGCCAGCTCACCACCGTCGCGGTATGGCTACACCTTC. This sequence encodes CASSPPSRYGYTF.